The T cell receptor beta chain described here comes from a study of Ad26.COV2.S vaccination and SARS-CoV-2 variants. Data came from immunoSEQ multiplex PCR; TCRdb stores just in-frame clones and leaves some out. The table lists around 450,000 clones, around nine tenths of them singletons. Germline loops: CDR1 MNHEY, CDR2 SMNVEV (reference sequence). Germline trimming cut 10 bases from V and 3 bases from J; bases unmatched to any gene: 5. CDR3 length: 13 amino acids. The treatment was: some 20 received Ad26.COV2.S at low or high dose, single or two shots; about 5 received placebo; per-sample allocation not given. Specimen acquisition occurred on day 63 following the initial vaccine or placebo injection.

The sequencing here drew on peripheral blood, taken in a trial of Ad26.COV2.S vaccine versus placebo. V and J are TRBV27 and TRBJ2-7; 11 bases map to TRBD2. The sequence was collected from a person between 18 and 65 years old who received the Ad26.COV2.S COVID-19 vaccine or a placebo. CDR3 sequence: CATTSGSIYEQYF. Here the CDR3 DNA reads TGTGCCACTACTAGCGGGAGTATCTACGAGCAGTACTTC.